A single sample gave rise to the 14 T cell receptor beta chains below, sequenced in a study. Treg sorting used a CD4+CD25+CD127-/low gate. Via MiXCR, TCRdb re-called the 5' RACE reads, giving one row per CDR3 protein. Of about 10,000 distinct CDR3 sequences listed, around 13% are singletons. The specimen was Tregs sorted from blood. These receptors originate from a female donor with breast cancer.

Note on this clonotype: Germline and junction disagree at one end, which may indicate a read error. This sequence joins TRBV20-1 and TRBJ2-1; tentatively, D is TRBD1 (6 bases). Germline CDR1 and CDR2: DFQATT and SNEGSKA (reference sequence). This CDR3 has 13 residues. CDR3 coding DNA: TGCAGTGCTAGTCAGGGGTCCTACAATGGGCAGTCCTTC. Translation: CSASQGSYNGQSF.

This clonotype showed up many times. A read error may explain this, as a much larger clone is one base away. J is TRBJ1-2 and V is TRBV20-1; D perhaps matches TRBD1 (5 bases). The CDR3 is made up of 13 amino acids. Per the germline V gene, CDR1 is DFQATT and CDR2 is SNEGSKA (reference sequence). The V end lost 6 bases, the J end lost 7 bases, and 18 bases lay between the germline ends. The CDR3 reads CSALNGGGIGYTF. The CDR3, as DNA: TGCAGTGCCCTAAACGGGGGAGGAATTGGCTACACCTTC.

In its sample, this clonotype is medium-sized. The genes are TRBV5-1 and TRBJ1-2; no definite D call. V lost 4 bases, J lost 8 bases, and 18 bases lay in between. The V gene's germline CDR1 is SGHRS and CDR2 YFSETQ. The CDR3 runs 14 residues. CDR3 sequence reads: CASSPSRREGGYTF. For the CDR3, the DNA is TGCGCCAGCAGCCCTTCACGACGGGAAGGAGGCTACACCTTC.

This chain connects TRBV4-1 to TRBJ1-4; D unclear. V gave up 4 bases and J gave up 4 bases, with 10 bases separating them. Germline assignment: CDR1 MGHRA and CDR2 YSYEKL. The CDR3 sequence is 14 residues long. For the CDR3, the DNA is TGCGCCAGCAGCCTCAGAGCAGATAATGAAAAACTGTTTTTT. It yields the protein CASSLRADNEKLFF.

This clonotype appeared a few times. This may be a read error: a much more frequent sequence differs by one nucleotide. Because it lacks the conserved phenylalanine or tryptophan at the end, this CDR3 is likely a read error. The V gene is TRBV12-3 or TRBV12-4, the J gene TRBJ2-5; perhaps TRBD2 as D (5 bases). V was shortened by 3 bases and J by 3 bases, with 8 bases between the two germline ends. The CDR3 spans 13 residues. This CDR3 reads CASSFRGKETQYL. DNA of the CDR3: TGTGCCAGCAGTTTCCGGGGAAAAGAGACCCAGTACCTC.

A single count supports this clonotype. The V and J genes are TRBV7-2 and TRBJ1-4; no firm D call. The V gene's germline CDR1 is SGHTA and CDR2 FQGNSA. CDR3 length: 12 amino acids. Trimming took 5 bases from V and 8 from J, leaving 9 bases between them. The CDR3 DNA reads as TGTGCCAGCAGCCGCCTTGGGGAAAAACTGTTTTTT. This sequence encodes CASSRLGEKLFF. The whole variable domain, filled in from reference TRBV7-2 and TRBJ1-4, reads GAGVSQSPSNKVTEKGKDVELRCDPISGHTALYWYRQSLGQGLEFLIYFQGNSAPDKSGLPSDRFSAERTGGSVSTLTIQRTQQEDSAVYLCASSRLGEKLFFGSGTQLSVL.

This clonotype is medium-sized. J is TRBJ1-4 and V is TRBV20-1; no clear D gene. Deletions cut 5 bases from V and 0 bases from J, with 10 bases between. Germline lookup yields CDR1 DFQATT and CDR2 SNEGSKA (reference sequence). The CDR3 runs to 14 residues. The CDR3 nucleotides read TGCAGTGCTTCGGGCCCAGCAACTAATGAAAAACTGTTTTTT. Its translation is CSASGPATNEKLFF.

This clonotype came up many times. The DNA of the CDR3 is TGCGCCAGCAGCTTGGGGACAGAGCAGTTCTTC. Its protein is CASSLGTEQFF. V is TRBV5-1 and J is TRBJ2-1; D is possibly TRBD1 (5 bases). CDR1 SGHRS and CDR2 YFSETQ come from the germline V gene. The CDR3 has 11 residues. Trimming shortened V by 0 bases and J by 10 bases, and 5 bases separated the two germline ends.

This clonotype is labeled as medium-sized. The CDR3 sequence: CASSLGVAFSYEQYF. As DNA, the CDR3 is TGTGCCAGCAGCTTGGGCGTGGCTTTTTCCTACGAGCAGTACTTC. This chain connects TRBV5-6 to TRBJ2-7; D unresolved. Trimming removed 0 bases from V and 1 base from J, with 11 bases in between. The CDR3 spans 15 residues. Germline values: CDR1 SGHDT, CDR2 YYEEEE.

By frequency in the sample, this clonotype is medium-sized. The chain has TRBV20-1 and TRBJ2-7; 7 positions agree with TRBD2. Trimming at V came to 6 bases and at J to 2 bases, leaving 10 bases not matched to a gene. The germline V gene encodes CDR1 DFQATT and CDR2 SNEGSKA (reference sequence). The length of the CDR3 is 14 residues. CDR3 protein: CSAAGGGVTYEQYF. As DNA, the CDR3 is TGCAGTGCCGCGGGTGGGGGGGTTACCTACGAGCAGTACTTC.

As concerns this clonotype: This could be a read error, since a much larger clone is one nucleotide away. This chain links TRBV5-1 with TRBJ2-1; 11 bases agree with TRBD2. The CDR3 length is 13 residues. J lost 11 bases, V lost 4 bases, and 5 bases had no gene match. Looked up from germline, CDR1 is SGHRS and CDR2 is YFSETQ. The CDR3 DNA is TGCGCCAGCAGCATGGGGACTAGCGGTAAGCAGTTCTTC. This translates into CASSMGTSGKQFF.

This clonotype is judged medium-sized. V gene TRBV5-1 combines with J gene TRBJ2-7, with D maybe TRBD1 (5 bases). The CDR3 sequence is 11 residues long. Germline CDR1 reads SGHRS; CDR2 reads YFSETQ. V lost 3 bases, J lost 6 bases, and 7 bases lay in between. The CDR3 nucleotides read TGCGCCAGCAGCTCTCAGGGCGAGCAGTACTTC. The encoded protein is CASSSQGEQYF.

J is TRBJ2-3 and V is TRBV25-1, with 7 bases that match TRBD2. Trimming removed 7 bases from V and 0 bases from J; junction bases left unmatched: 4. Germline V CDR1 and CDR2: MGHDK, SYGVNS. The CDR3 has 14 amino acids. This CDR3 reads CASKRAGSTDTQYF. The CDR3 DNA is TGTGCCAGCAAACGAGCGGGGAGCACAGATACGCAGTATTTT. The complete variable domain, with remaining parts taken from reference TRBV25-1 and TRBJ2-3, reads EADIYQTPRYLVIGTGKKITLECSQTMGHDKMYWYQQDPGMELHLIHYSYGVNSTEKGDLSSESTVSRIRTEHFPLTLESARPSHTSQYLCASKRAGSTDTQYFGPGTRLTVL.

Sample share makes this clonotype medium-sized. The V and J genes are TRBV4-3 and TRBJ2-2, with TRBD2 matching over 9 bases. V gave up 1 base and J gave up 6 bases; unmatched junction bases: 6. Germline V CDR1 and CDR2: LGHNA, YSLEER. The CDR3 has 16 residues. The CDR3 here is CASSQVSGRTAGELFF. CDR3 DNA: TGCGCCAGCAGCCAAGTGAGCGGGAGGACGGCCGGGGAGCTGTTTTTT.